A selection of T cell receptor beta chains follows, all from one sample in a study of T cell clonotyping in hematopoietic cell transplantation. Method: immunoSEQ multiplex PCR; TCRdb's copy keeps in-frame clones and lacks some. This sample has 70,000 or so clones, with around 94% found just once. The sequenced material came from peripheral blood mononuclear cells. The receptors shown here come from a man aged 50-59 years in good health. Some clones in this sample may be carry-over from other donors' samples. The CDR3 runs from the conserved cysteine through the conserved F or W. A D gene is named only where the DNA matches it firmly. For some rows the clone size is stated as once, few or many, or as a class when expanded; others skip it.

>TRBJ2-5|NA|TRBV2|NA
CASGIRVLQETQYF
TGTGCCAGCGGGATCCGGGTCCTCCAAGAGACCCAGTACTTC
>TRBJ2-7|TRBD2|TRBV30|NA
CAWGSGISEYEQYF
TGTGCCTGGGGTAGCGGGATAAGTGAGTACGAGCAGTACTTC
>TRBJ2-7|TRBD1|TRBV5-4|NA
CASSQKGQNYEQYF
TGTGCCAGCAGCCAAAAGGGACAGAACTACGAGCAGTACTTC
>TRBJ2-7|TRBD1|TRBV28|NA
CASSPSPDRVAIHEQYF
TGTGCCAGCAGTCCCTCCCCGGACAGGGTTGCTATCCACGAGCAGTACTTC
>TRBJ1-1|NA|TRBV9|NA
CASSVEGRNTEAFF
TGTGCCAGCAGCGTAGAGGGGAGGAACACTGAAGCTTTCTTT
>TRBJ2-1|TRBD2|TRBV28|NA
CASASGTSGRYEQFF
TGTGCCAGTGCCTCCGGGACTAGCGGGAGATATGAGCAGTTCTTC
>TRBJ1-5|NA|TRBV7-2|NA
CASSFAGGGGSNQPQHF
TGTGCCAGCAGCTTCGCCGGGGGGGGCGGGAGCAATCAGCCCCAGCATTTT
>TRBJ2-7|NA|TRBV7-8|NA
CASSSNPSYDEQYF
TGTGCCAGCAGCTCCAACCCAAGCTACGACGAGCAGTACTTC
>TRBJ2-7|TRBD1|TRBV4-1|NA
CASSQAPAGGGNEQYF
TGCGCCAGCAGCCAAGCCCCTGCAGGGGGCGGGAACGAGCAGTACTTC
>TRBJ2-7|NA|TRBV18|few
CASSPPAADFYEQYF
TGTGCCAGCTCACCACCGGCAGCAGATTTCTACGAGCAGTACTTC
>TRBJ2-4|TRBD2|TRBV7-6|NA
CASSPTSGKPPNIQYF
TGTGCCAGCAGCCCGACTAGCGGGAAGCCTCCGAACATTCAGTACTTC
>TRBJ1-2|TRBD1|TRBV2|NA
CASMGTGGANYGYTF
TGTGCCAGCATGGGGACAGGGGGCGCCAACTATGGCTACACCTTC
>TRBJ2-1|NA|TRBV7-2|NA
CASTSAESSYNEQFF
TGTGCCAGCACCTCTGCGGAGAGCTCCTACAATGAGCAGTTCTTC
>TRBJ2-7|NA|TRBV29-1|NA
CSVVGASYEQYF
TGCAGCGTTGTCGGGGCCTCCTACGAGCAGTACTTC
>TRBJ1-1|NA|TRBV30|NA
CAWSAGRRNTEAFF
TGTGCCTGGAGTGCTGGTAGAAGGAACACTGAAGCTTTCTTT
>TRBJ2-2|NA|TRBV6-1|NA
CASSGRLTGELFF
TGTGCCAGCAGTGGGAGGCTCACCGGGGAGCTGTTTTTT
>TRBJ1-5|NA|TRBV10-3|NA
CAISEGQSSNQPQHF
TGTGCCATCAGTGAGGGGCAGAGTAGCAATCAGCCCCAGCATTTT
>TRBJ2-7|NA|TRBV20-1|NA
CSARKVGEQYF
TGCAGTGCTAGGAAAGTGGGCGAGCAGTACTTC
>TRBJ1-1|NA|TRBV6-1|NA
CASSEWGRGAEAFF
TGTGCCAGCAGTGAATGGGGTAGGGGTGCTGAAGCTTTCTTT
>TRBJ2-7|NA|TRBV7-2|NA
CASSLGLGNAYEQYF
TGTGCCAGCAGCTTAGGACTCGGGAACGCCTACGAGCAGTACTTC
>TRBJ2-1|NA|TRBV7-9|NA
CASSLTYQGQFF
TGTGCCAGCAGCTTAACTTATCAGGGGCAGTTCTTC
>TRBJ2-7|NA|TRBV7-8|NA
CASSLADSSYEQYF
TGTGCCAGCAGCTTAGCCGACAGCTCCTACGAGCAGTACTTC
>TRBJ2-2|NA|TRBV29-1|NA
CSVEEVGELFF
TGCAGCGTTGAAGAGGTCGGGGAGCTGTTTTTT
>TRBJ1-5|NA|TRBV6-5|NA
CASSPSGGNQPQHF
TGTGCCAGCAGTCCGTCGGGGGGGAATCAGCCCCAGCATTTT
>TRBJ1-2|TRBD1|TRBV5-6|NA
CASTPRTGGYGYTF
TGTGCCAGCACCCCAAGGACAGGGGGGTATGGCTACACCTTC
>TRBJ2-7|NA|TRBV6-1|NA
CASSLYEQYF
TGTGCCAGCAGTCTCTACGAGCAGTACTTC
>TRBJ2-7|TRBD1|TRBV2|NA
CASALKGQGAGEQYF
TGTGCCAGCGCGCTGAAGGGACAGGGGGCAGGCGAGCAGTACTTC
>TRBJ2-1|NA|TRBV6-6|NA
CASSYSQNGNEQFF
TGTGCCAGCAGTTATAGTCAAAATGGCAATGAGCAGTTCTTC
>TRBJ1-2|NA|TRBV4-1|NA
CASSQVSGTENYGYTF
TGCGCCAGCAGCCAAGTATCCGGGACGGAAAACTATGGCTACACCTTC
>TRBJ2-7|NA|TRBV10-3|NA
CAIQEGGSYEQYF
TGTGCCATCCAGGAGGGGGGCTCCTACGAGCAGTACTTC
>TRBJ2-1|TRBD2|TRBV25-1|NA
CASSELGGIGSAGEQFF
TGTGCCAGCAGTGAATTGGGAGGGATAGGGAGTGCTGGTGAGCAGTTCTTC
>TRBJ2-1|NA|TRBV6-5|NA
CASTSGEGNEQFF
TGTGCCAGCACTTCGGGGGAAGGCAATGAGCAGTTCTTC
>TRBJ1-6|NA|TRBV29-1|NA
CSVAYSLGGSPLHF
TGCAGCGTTGCGTACTCTCTCGGAGGTTCACCCCTCCACTTT
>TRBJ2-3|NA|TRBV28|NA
CASSPPSVGPDTQYF
TGTGCCAGCAGCCCCCCCTCGGTCGGGCCAGATACGCAGTATTTT
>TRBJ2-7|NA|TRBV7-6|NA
CASSLGVTYEQYF
TGTGCCAGCAGCTTGGGGGTAACCTACGAGCAGTACTTC
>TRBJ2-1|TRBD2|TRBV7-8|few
CASSLAVGGIYNEQFF
TGTGCCAGCAGCTTAGCGGTGGGGGGGATTTACAATGAGCAGTTCTTC
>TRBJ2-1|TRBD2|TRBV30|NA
CAWSALSGSGNEQFF
TGTGCCTGGAGTGCTCTTAGCGGGAGTGGTAATGAGCAGTTCTTC
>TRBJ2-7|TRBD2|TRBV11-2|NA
CASRGGVAGARGYEQYF
TGTGCCAGCCGGGGTGGGGTAGCGGGGGCCCGAGGGTACGAGCAGTACTTC
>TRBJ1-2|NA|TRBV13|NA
CASSLVGGPNYGYTF
TGTGCCAGCAGCTTAGTGGGAGGACCTAACTATGGCTACACCTTC
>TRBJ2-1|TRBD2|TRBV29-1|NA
CSVSSGRINNEQFF
TGCAGCGTTTCTAGCGGGAGGATTAACAATGAGCAGTTCTTC
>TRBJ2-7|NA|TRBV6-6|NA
CASSSGPATEQYF
TGTGCCAGCAGTTCTGGCCCGGCTACGGAGCAGTACTTC
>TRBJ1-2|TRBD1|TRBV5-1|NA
CASSGTGSSSYGYTF
TGCGCCAGCAGTGGGACAGGGTCATCTAGCTATGGCTACACCTTC